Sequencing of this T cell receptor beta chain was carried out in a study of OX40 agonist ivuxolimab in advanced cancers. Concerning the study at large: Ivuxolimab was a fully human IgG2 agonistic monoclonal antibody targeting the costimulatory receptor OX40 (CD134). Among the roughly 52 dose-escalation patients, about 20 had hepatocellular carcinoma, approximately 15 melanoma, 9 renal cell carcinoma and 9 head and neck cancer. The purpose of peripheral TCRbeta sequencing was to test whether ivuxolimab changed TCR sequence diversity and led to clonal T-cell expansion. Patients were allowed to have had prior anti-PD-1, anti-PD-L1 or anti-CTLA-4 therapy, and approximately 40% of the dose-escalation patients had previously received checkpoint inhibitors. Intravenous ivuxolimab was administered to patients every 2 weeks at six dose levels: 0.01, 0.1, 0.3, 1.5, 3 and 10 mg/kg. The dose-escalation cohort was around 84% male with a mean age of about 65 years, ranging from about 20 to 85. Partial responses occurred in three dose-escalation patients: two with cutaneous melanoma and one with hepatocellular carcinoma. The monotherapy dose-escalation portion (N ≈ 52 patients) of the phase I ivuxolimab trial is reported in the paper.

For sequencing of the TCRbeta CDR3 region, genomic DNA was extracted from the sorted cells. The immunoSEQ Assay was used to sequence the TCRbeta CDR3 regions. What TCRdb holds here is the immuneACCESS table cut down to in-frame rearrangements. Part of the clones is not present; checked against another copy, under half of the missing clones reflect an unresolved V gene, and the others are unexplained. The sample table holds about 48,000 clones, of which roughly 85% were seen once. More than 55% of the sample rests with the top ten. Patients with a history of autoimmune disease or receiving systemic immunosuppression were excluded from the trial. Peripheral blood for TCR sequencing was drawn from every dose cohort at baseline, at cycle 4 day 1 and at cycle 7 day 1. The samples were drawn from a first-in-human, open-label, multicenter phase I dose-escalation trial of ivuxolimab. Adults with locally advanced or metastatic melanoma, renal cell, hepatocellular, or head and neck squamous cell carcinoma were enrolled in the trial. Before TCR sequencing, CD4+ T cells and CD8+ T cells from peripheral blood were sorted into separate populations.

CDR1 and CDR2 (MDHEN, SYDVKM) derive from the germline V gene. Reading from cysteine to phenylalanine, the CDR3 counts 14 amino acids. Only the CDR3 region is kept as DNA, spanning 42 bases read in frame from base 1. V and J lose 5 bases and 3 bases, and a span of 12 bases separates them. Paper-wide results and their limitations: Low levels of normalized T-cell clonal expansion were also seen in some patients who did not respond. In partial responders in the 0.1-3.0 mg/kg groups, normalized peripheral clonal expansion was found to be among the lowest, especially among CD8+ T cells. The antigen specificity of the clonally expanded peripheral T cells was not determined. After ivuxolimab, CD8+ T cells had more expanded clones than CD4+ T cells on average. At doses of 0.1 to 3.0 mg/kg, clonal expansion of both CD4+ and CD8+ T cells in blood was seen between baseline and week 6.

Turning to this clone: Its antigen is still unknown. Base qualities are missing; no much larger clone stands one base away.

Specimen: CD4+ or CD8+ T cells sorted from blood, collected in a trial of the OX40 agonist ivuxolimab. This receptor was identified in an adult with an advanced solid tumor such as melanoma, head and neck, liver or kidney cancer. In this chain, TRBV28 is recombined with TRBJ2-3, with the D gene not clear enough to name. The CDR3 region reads CASSPGTGTDTQYF. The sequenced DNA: TGTGCCAGCAGTCCGGGTACTGGGACAGATACGCAGTATTTT.